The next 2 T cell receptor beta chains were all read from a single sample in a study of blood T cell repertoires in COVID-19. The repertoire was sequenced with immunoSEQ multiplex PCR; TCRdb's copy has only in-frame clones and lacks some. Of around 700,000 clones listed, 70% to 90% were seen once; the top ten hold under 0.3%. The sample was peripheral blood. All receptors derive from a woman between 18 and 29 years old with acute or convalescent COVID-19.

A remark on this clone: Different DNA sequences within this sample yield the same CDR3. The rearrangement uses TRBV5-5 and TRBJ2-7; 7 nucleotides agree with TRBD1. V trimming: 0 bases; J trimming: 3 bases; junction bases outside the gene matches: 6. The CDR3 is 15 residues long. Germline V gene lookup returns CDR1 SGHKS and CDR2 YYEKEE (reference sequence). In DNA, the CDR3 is TGTGCCAGCAGCTTGGCGCCAGGGGGTAGCTACGAGCAGTACTTC. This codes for CASSLAPGGSYEQYF.

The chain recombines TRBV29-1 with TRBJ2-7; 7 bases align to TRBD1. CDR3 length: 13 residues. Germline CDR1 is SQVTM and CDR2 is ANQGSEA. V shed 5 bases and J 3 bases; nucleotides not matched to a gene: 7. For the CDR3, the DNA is TGCAGCGTTCAAAAATGGGACAGCTACGAGCAGTACTTC. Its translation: CSVQKWDSYEQYF.